What follows is one TCR beta chain and its context. This specimen belongs to a study of blood T cell repertoires in COVID-19. Study-level information: Whether acute or convalescent, the COVID-19 samples came from the United States, Italy and Spain. Sample material is recorded as cDNA or gDNA derived from T cells, B-cell-depleted T cells, or PBMCs.

Under the authors' procedure: Reference gene primer amplification in the assay estimated nucleated cell counts. This table comes from immunoSEQ multiplex PCR, and its TCRdb copy is limited to in-frame clones, with some not included. Clonal size and the V and J genes are those of that table, whereas D and trimming came from the DNA. Of 35,000 to 50,000 clones in the sample, roughly 81% are singletons; the top ten hold 13%. The CDR3 is made up of 15 amino acids. CDR1 and CDR2 (germline): SGHRS, YFSETQ. Unmatched junction bases numbered 8, after V lost 7 bases and J lost 2 bases. Input material: peripheral blood. The gene calls are TRBV5-1 and TRBJ2-3, with 9 bases aligning to TRBD1. The clonotype was recovered from an older woman in a cohort sampled during active COVID-19. CDR3 region: CASSQQGAHTDTQYF. DNA for the CDR3: TGCGCCAGCTCGCAACAGGGGGCGCACACAGATACGCAGTATTTT. The variable domain in full, completed from reference TRBV5-1 and TRBJ2-3, reads KAGVTQTPRYLIKTRGQQVTLSCSPISGHRSVSWYQQTPGQGLQFLFEYFSETQRNKGNFPGRFSGRQFSNSRSEMNVSTLELGDSALYLCASSQQGAHTDTQYFGPGTRLTVL.